A selection of T cell receptor beta chains follows, all from one sample in a study of T cell repertoires in cytomegalovirus infection. TCRdb re-derived calls from the reads in MiXCR, one entry per CDR3 protein. Among roughly 280,000 distinct CDR3 sequences, approximately 9.1% were seen once, and the ten largest hold about 16%. The sample taken for sequencing was PBMCs. These receptors were obtained from a human donor in good health (CMV status not recorded). Some clones in this sample may be carry-over from other donors' samples. The conserved cysteine and the conserved F or W are not part of the CDR3 here. Each record gives: J gene, V gene, CDR3 protein.

TRBJ1-4 TRBV7-3 ASTSGQGLNEKLF
TRBJ2-3 TRBV20-1 SARISGGSTDTQY
TRBJ2-5 TRBV12-3/TRBV12-4 ASSRGQVVGETQY
TRBJ2-1 TRBV7-9 ASSQTSGRIAEQF
TRBJ1-4 TRBV7-8 ASSLRQASATNEKLF
TRBJ2-1 TRBV7-2 ASSSEPGGPNEQF
TRBJ1-4 TRBV25-1 ASSEYPARFNATNEKLF
TRBJ1-3 TRBV12-5 ASGLKASGNTIY
TRBJ2-1 TRBV12-5 ASGRDTSYNEQF
TRBJ2-4 TRBV7-2 ASSLAQGIEQNIQY
TRBJ1-4 TRBV14 ASSGGDRRFEKLF
TRBJ2-2 TRBV25-1 ASSYDTRELF
TRBJ1-1 TRBV7-2 ASSFAQGGSTEAF
TRBJ2-7 TRBV7-2 ASSLESSGGAYEQY
TRBJ1-4 TRBV7-6 ASSYVLGDEEKLF
TRBJ1-1 TRBV6-1 ASRTPARRNTEAF
TRBJ1-1 TRBV7-2 ASSLVRARGSTEAF
TRBJ2-7 TRBV12-3/TRBV12-4 ASSFGDSDEQY
TRBJ1-4 TRBV7-2 ASSLWDGTNEKLF
TRBJ1-1 TRBV7-2 ASSLVGPTNTEAF
TRBJ2-1 TRBV7-2 ASSSSGPSNEQF
TRBJ2-5 TRBV24-1 ATSETGTPQETQY
TRBJ2-2 TRBV12-3/TRBV12-4 ASSPRGQVNTGELF
TRBJ2-5 TRBV7-8 ASSPLAGGSETQY
TRBJ2-3 TRBV11-2 ASSSKPGLDTDTQY
TRBJ1-6 TRBV7-2 ASSLGQAVSSYNSPLH
TRBJ2-1 TRBV28 ASSLARKVEQF
TRBJ2-5 TRBV9 ASSQGAAGSQETQY
TRBJ2-1 TRBV7-2 ASSFKRVTYNEQF
TRBJ1-3 TRBV25-1 ASWQGNTIY
TRBJ2-1 TRBV7-2 ASSRVGYNEQF
TRBJ2-1 TRBV28 ASILAASPRNEQF
TRBJ2-3 TRBV7-2 ASSLAPRGKGTDTQY
TRBJ2-6 TRBV7-2 ASSLVAGVGANVLT
TRBJ2-5 TRBV7-2 ASSLDGTSRRETQY
TRBJ1-1 TRBV28 ASIEIVLTGRLYTEAF
TRBJ1-1 TRBV7-2 ASSLGGMNTEAF
TRBJ2-1 TRBV19 ASSIDDPGASYNEQF
TRBJ2-7 TRBV20-1 SARAPGLHEQY
TRBJ1-1 TRBV7-2 ASSLITTEAF
TRBJ2-5 TRBV7-9 ASTQRGSGGTQETQY
TRBJ2-1 TRBV5-1 ASSASGDAYNEQF
TRBJ2-5 TRBV19 ASSEQGAGETQY
TRBJ2-2 TRBV20-1 SARDRRTPNTGELF
TRBJ2-3 TRBV7-8 ASSLSRSTDTQY
TRBJ1-1 TRBV29-1 SVETGVNTEAF
TRBJ1-4 TRBV7-2 ASSHRGAVYEKLF
TRBJ1-2 TRBV29-1 SVGPGSYT
TRBJ2-1 TRBV7-2 ASSLAGGLGNEQF
TRBJ2-3 TRBV6-1 ASSHEPASRRQADTQY
TRBJ2-1 TRBV11-2 ASSFPVVNEQF
TRBJ1-5 TRBV20-1 SATSGIGRNQPQH
TRBJ2-7 TRBV20-1 SAPRDRAAAGEQY
TRBJ1-5 TRBV28 ASSYGGLANQPQH
TRBJ1-1 TRBV12-3/TRBV12-4 ASSSFIGQGSLAF